These 17 T cell receptor beta chains were all obtained from the same sample, sequenced in a study of blood T cells in healthy people across ages. The use of a sample-barcoded 5' primer and a J-beta primer mix characterized a second PCR of roughly 7 to 12 cycles. One entry per CDR3 protein results from TCRdb running MiXCR on the 5' RACE reads. Of about 640,000 distinct CDR3 sequences listed, 35% to 50% are singletons. Input material: blood. These receptor sequences come from an elderly man in good health.

This clonotype appeared a few times. The chain carries TRBV28 and TRBJ2-7; 7 bases line up with TRBD2. V was clipped by 7 bases and J by 2 bases; unmatched bases: 11. The CDR3 loop spans 15 amino acids. Per germline, CDR1 MDHEN and CDR2 SYDVKM. CDR3 bases: TGTGCCAGCATGGATCGGGGACTATCACCCTACGAGCAGTACTTC. Protein: CASMDRGLSPYEQYF.

This clonotype was seen many times. The chain carries TRBV7-9 and TRBJ2-5; TRBD2 matches 9 bases. The CDR3 has 17 amino acids. Trimming at V came to 5 bases and at J to 1 base, leaving 11 bases not matched to a gene. The germline V gene has CDR1 SEHNR and CDR2 FQNEAQ (reference sequence). CDR3 sequence (DNA): TGTGCCAGCAGCGTTAGCGGGGGCCCTCCATTCCAAGAGACCCAGTACTTC. Its translation: CASSVSGGPPFQETQYF.

The V gene is TRBV20-1, the J gene TRBJ2-1; no firm D call. Trimming pared 0 bases from V and 3 bases from J, leaving 6 bases between. Germline CDR1 and CDR2: DFQATT and SNEGSKA (reference sequence). The CDR3 sequence is 13 residues long. The DNA of the CDR3 is TGCAGTGCTAGAGAGTCCCGCTACAATGAGCAGTTCTTC. Translation gives CSARESRYNEQFF.

This chain uses TRBV6-1 with TRBJ2-5; 7 bases are a match to TRBD2. V gave up 4 bases and J gave up 10 bases; unmatched junction bases: 12. The CDR3 is made up of 14 amino acids. Looked up from germline, CDR1 is MNHNS and CDR2 is SASEGT. The DNA for the CDR3 is TGTGCCAGCAGTGCCCTGGGAGGGGAGGGAGACCAGTACTTC. Translating it yields CASSALGGEGDQYF.

This chain links TRBV5-1 with TRBJ2-3; D not certain. Germline V lookup: CDR1 SGHRS, CDR2 YFSETQ. V lost 1 base, J lost 0 bases, and 18 bases lay in between. The CDR3 spans 18 residues. The CDR3 DNA reads as TGCGCCAGCAGCTTGCGTTTTCTAGAGCCCACTAGCACAGATACGCAGTATTTT. It codes for CASSLRFLEPTSTDTQYF.

Worth noting for this clonotype: A read error may explain this, as a much larger clone is one base away. V is TRBV7-2 and J is TRBJ2-1; D not resolved. CDR1 SGHTA and CDR2 FQGNSA come from the germline V gene. With 5 bases removed from V and 9 bases from J, the gap between germline ends came to 14 bases. The CDR3 is 13 residues long. The chain's CDR3 is CASSVTPTSEQFF. The CDR3 DNA sequence: TGTGCCAGCAGCGTAACACCGACAAGTGAGCAGTTCTTC.

This chain links TRBV6-2 or TRBV6-3 with TRBJ2-7, with TRBD2 as a possible D gene (6 bases). The length of the CDR3 is 12 residues. The germline V and J ends were trimmed by 6 bases and 7 bases, with 13 bases remaining between them. Germline-derived CDR1 and CDR2 are MNHEY and SVGEGT. This CDR3 reads CASRDYIREQYF. The DNA for the CDR3 is TGTGCCAGCAGGGACTACATTAGGGAGCAGTACTTC.

This clonotype was picked up a small number of times. The V gene is TRBV7-8, the J gene TRBJ2-5; 9 bases line up with TRBD2. The CDR3 sequence is 17 residues long. V was pared by 4 bases and J by 5 bases, with 14 bases of the junction left unmatched. Germline CDR1 reads SGHVS; CDR2 reads FQNEAQ. CDR3 sequence: CASSSLAGVMSVETQYF. The CDR3 bases are TGTGCCAGCAGCTCCTTAGCGGGAGTAATGTCGGTGGAGACCCAGTACTTC.

At least ten counts were recorded for this clonotype. V usage is TRBV4-2 and J usage is TRBJ2-5; D possibly matches TRBD1 or TRBD2 (5 bases each). Germline V gene lookup returns CDR1 LGHNA and CDR2 YNFKEQ. This CDR3 comprises 14 residues. Trimming removed 5 bases from V and 4 bases from J, with 14 bases in between. DNA of the CDR3: TGTGCCAGCAGCTCCCGTCGGGGCTTAGAGACCCAGTACTTC. It codes for CASSSRRGLETQYF.

The CDR3 spells CASSTPTGNYGYTF. The CDR3 DNA is TGTGCCAGCTCAACTCCGACAGGGAACTATGGCTACACCTTC. The gene calls are TRBV18 and TRBJ1-2, with 7 bases that match TRBD1. This CDR3 has 14 amino acids. With 5 bases clipped from V and 2 bases from J, the junction kept 5 bases outside the gene matches. CDR1 KGHSH and CDR2 LQKENI come from the germline V gene.

The chain uses TRBV10-3 and TRBJ2-7, with no clear D. Looked up from germline, CDR1 is ENHRY and CDR2 is SYGVKD. V lost 2 bases to trimming and J lost 0 bases, with 5 bases between them. The CDR3 has 13 residues. CDR3: CAISEGPSYEQYF. The CDR3, as DNA: TGTGCCATCAGTGAGGGGCCCTCCTACGAGCAGTACTTC.

This clonotype was seen only a few times. The chain recombines TRBV7-2 with TRBJ2-3; TRBD2 matches 10 bases. Germline trimming cut 3 bases from V and 5 bases from J; bases unmatched to any gene: 11. CDR3 size: 17 residues. The germline V gene has CDR1 SGHTA and CDR2 FQGNSA. CDR3 amino acids: CASSLSPSGSSGDTQYF. The CDR3 bases are TGTGCCAGCAGCTTGAGCCCTAGCGGGAGTTCTGGAGATACGCAGTATTTT.

The J gene is TRBJ2-7, the V gene TRBV6-2 or TRBV6-3; D may match TRBD1 or TRBD2 (5 bases each). Trimming took off 4 bases at V and 5 bases at J, with 15 bases between the two ends. CDR1 is MNHEY, CDR2 SVGEGT, per germline. The length of the CDR3 is 14 residues. In DNA form, the CDR3 reads TGTGCCAGCAGTTTTTCAGGGAGCAGAAACGAGCAGTACTTC. It translates to CASSFSGSRNEQYF.

This clonotype was detected only a few times. This chain joins TRBV4-3 and TRBJ1-2, with a tentative D call TRBD1 (5 bases). Trimming stripped 4 bases from V and 2 bases from J, with 11 bases between. The CDR3 extends over 14 amino acids. Germline V gene data show CDR1 as LGHNA and CDR2 as YSLEER. CDR3 region: CASSPLTANYGYTF. The CDR3 nucleotides read TGCGCCAGCAGCCCCTTGACAGCAAACTATGGCTACACCTTC.

The sample holds many counts of this clonotype. The chain is built from TRBV5-1 and TRBJ2-7; perhaps TRBD1 as D (5 bases). Deletions cut 0 bases from V and 5 bases from J, with 6 bases between. Germline V CDR1 and CDR2: SGHRS, YFSETQ. The CDR3 spans 12 residues. CDR3: CASSLEGNEQYF. The CDR3 DNA reads TGCGCCAGCAGCTTGGAGGGGAACGAGCAGTACTTC.

This clonotype appeared a few times. This chain uses TRBV20-1 with TRBJ1-1, with D unclear. There are 12 residues in the CDR3. Trimming left V 3 bases short and J 7 bases short, with 12 bases between. Per the germline V gene, CDR1 is DFQATT and CDR2 is SNEGSKA (reference sequence). The CDR3 DNA is TGCAGTGCTAGGAAGGAGGGATATGAAGCTTTCTTT. Protein product: CSARKEGYEAFF.

This clonotype was seen only once. A clone one base away is much larger, so this may be a read error. This sequence joins TRBV6-2 or TRBV6-3 and TRBJ2-3; 9 bases fit TRBD2. The CDR3 has 15 residues. CDR1 is MNHEY and CDR2 is SVGEGT in the germline V gene. The V segment lost 6 bases and the J segment 4 bases; nucleotides outside the gene matches: 8. CDR3 in DNA: TGTGCCAGCAGAGGACTAGCGCGACCCGCAGATACGCAGTATTTT. Translation: CASRGLARPADTQYF.